Listed below are T cell receptor beta chains from one sample, sequenced in a study of long-term antiretroviral therapy in people with HIV. This table comes from immunoSEQ multiplex PCR, and its TCRdb copy is limited to in-frame clones, with some not included. The top ten hold around 4% of the sample, which has more than 20,000 clones, about 88% seen once. Sequencing was performed on unsorted PBMCs, taken 1.9 years after starting antiretroviral therapy. These TCRs come from a woman aged 25-40 years with HIV. CDR3s include the opening cysteine and the closing phenylalanine or tryptophan. D genes are given only for firm matches. Clone size is stated in some rows and not others, as once, few, many or a class when expanded.

v_call: TRBV10-3
d_call: .
j_call: TRBJ2-3
clone_size: .
cdr3_aa: CAISESSLSTDTQYF
cdr3_nt: TGTGCCATCAGTGAGTCCTCCCTATCGACAGATACGCAGTATTTT

v_call: TRBV9
d_call: .
j_call: TRBJ2-1
clone_size: .
cdr3_aa: CASSVGGEQFF
cdr3_nt: TGTGCCAGCAGCGTAGGCGGTGAGCAGTTCTTC

v_call: TRBV2
d_call: TRBD1
j_call: TRBJ1-2
clone_size: few
cdr3_aa: CASRQGGYDGYTF
cdr3_nt: TGTGCCAGCCGACAGGGAGGGTATGATGGCTACACCTTC

v_call: TRBV27
d_call: .
j_call: TRBJ1-6
clone_size: .
cdr3_aa: CASSLWRQSNSPLHF
cdr3_nt: TGTGCCAGCAGTTTATGGAGGCAGAGTAATTCACCCCTCCACTTT

v_call: TRBV5-6
d_call: .
j_call: TRBJ1-3
clone_size: .
cdr3_aa: CASSSLSGGISGNTIYF
cdr3_nt: TGTGCCAGCAGCTCTCTTTCCGGAGGGATCTCTGGAAACACCATATATTTT

v_call: TRBV29-1
d_call: TRBD1
j_call: TRBJ1-2
clone_size: .
cdr3_aa: CSVDRGLPANYGYTF
cdr3_nt: TGCAGCGTGGACAGGGGGCTACCAGCTAACTATGGCTACACCTTC

v_call: TRBV12-5
d_call: .
j_call: TRBJ1-4
clone_size: .
cdr3_aa: CASGLVMSATNEKLFF
cdr3_nt: TGTGCTAGTGGTTTGGTGATGAGTGCAACTAATGAAAAACTGTTTTTT

v_call: TRBV18
d_call: .
j_call: TRBJ1-1
clone_size: .
cdr3_aa: CASSPREGEAFF
cdr3_nt: TGTGCCAGCTCACCAAGGGAGGGTGAAGCTTTCTTT

v_call: TRBV9
d_call: TRBD1
j_call: TRBJ1-2
clone_size: .
cdr3_aa: CASSPDRGGFLSVF
cdr3_nt: TGTGCCAGCAGCCCCGACAGGGGCGGCTTCTTGAGTGTGTTC

v_call: TRBV6-6
d_call: TRBD2
j_call: TRBJ2-3
clone_size: .
cdr3_aa: CASSRLAGGTDTQYF
cdr3_nt: TGTGCCAGCAGCCGACTAGCGGGGGGCACAGATACGCAGTATTTT

v_call: TRBV2
d_call: .
j_call: TRBJ1-3
clone_size: few
cdr3_aa: CASSGRSSGNTIYF
cdr3_nt: TGTGCCAGCAGTGGGAGGAGCTCTGGAAACACCATATATTTT

v_call: TRBV2
d_call: .
j_call: TRBJ1-3
clone_size: .
cdr3_aa: CASSSSRATGNTIYF
cdr3_nt: TGTGCCAGCAGTTCTTCCAGGGCCACCGGGAACACCATATATTTT

v_call: TRBV19
d_call: .
j_call: TRBJ1-1
clone_size: .
cdr3_aa: CASRADGATEAFF
cdr3_nt: TGTGCCAGTAGAGCTGACGGGGCCACTGAAGCTTTCTTT

v_call: TRBV5-1
d_call: TRBD1
j_call: TRBJ2-3
clone_size: .
cdr3_aa: CASSFRDRGTDTQYF
cdr3_nt: TGCGCCAGCAGCTTCCGGGACAGGGGGACAGATACGCAGTATTTT

v_call: TRBV6-5
d_call: .
j_call: TRBJ1-1
clone_size: .
cdr3_aa: CASSYGGGTEAFF
cdr3_nt: TGTGCCAGCAGTTACGGGGGAGGGACTGAAGCTTTCTTT

v_call: TRBV20-1
d_call: .
j_call: TRBJ2-7
clone_size: once
cdr3_aa: CSARDNYEQYF
cdr3_nt: TGCAGTGCTAGAGATAATTACGAGCAGTACTTC

v_call: TRBV9
d_call: .
j_call: TRBJ2-3
clone_size: .
cdr3_aa: CASSEEGVGVSDTQYF
cdr3_nt: TGTGCCAGCAGCGAGGAGGGGGTCGGGGTATCAGATACGCAGTATTTT

v_call: TRBV30
d_call: .
j_call: TRBJ1-1
clone_size: .
cdr3_aa: CALRQVSTEAFF
cdr3_nt: TGTGCCTTACGACAGGTTTCCACTGAAGCTTTCTTT

v_call: TRBV10-3
d_call: TRBD1
j_call: TRBJ1-1
clone_size: few
cdr3_aa: CAISDHVGTVNEVAFF
cdr3_nt: TGTGCCATCAGTGACCATGTAGGGACAGTCAACGAAGTTGCTTTCTTT

v_call: TRBV29-1
d_call: .
j_call: TRBJ1-4
clone_size: .
cdr3_aa: CSARRGGSGEKLFF
cdr3_nt: TGCAGCGCCCGGAGAGGAGGTTCGGGTGAAAAACTGTTTTTT

v_call: TRBV19
d_call: TRBD2
j_call: TRBJ2-2
clone_size: .
cdr3_aa: CASSTLAGGDTGELFF
cdr3_nt: TGTGCCAGTAGTACCCTAGCGGGGGGGGACACCGGGGAGCTGTTTTTT

v_call: TRBV11-1
d_call: .
j_call: TRBJ2-1
clone_size: .
cdr3_aa: CASSLVGGGTPEQFF
cdr3_nt: TGTGCCAGCAGCTTAGTGGGGGGGGGCACTCCTGAGCAGTTCTTC

v_call: TRBV6-1
d_call: TRBD2
j_call: TRBJ2-2
clone_size: .
cdr3_aa: CASRRGLAGDGELFF
cdr3_nt: TGTGCCAGCAGAAGAGGACTAGCGGGGGACGGGGAGCTGTTTTTT

v_call: TRBV7-6
d_call: TRBD1
j_call: TRBJ1-4
clone_size: few
cdr3_aa: CASSEGGGQANEKLFF
cdr3_nt: TGTGCCAGCAGTGAGGGAGGGGGCCAAGCTAATGAAAAACTGTTTTTT

v_call: TRBV30
d_call: TRBD1
j_call: TRBJ1-1
clone_size: .
cdr3_aa: CAWSVKGAMNTEAFF
cdr3_nt: TGTGCCTGGAGTGTAAAGGGGGCTATGAACACTGAAGCTTTCTTT

v_call: TRBV9
d_call: TRBD2
j_call: TRBJ2-1
clone_size: .
cdr3_aa: CASSVGVEAGEQFF
cdr3_nt: TGTGCCAGCAGCGTAGGGGTAGAAGCGGGGGAGCAGTTCTTC

v_call: TRBV6-6
d_call: .
j_call: TRBJ1-2
clone_size: .
cdr3_aa: CASRVLSDGYTF
cdr3_nt: TGTGCCAGCCGCGTGCTCTCTGACGGCTACACCTTC

v_call: TRBV7-2
d_call: .
j_call: TRBJ2-2
clone_size: .
cdr3_aa: CASRRYTGELFF
cdr3_nt: TGTGCCAGCAGGCGATACACCGGGGAGCTGTTTTTT

v_call: TRBV28
d_call: TRBD2
j_call: TRBJ2-3
clone_size: .
cdr3_aa: CASNPGAGGQDTQYF
cdr3_nt: TGTGCCAGCAACCCGGGGGCGGGGGGGCAGGATACGCAGTATTTT

v_call: TRBV4-2
d_call: .
j_call: TRBJ2-5
clone_size: .
cdr3_aa: CASSQDGRLAPETQYF
cdr3_nt: TGTGCCAGCAGCCAAGATGGGAGGCTAGCCCCAGAGACCCAGTACTTC

v_call: TRBV5-6
d_call: .
j_call: TRBJ2-4
clone_size: .
cdr3_aa: CASSFTPGQSVKNIQYF
cdr3_nt: TGTGCCAGCAGCTTCACCCCCGGCCAGAGCGTAAAAAACATTCAGTACTTC

v_call: TRBV5-4
d_call: .
j_call: TRBJ1-3
clone_size: .
cdr3_aa: CASSPGLPGNTIYF
cdr3_nt: TGTGCCAGCAGCCCGGGACTCCCTGGAAACACCATATATTTT

v_call: TRBV10-3
d_call: TRBD2
j_call: TRBJ2-5
clone_size: once
cdr3_aa: CAISESWGKGGETQYF
cdr3_nt: TGTGCCATCAGTGAGTCTTGGGGCAAGGGAGGGGAGACCCAGTACTTC

v_call: TRBV19
d_call: .
j_call: TRBJ1-2
clone_size: .
cdr3_aa: CASSIARFYGYTF
cdr3_nt: TGTGCCAGTAGTATCGCACGGTTCTATGGCTACACCTTC

v_call: TRBV10-3
d_call: .
j_call: TRBJ1-3
clone_size: .
cdr3_aa: CAISPVSSGNTIYF
cdr3_nt: TGTGCCATCAGTCCAGTGAGCTCTGGAAACACCATATATTTT

v_call: TRBV5-8
d_call: TRBD2
j_call: TRBJ2-5
clone_size: once
cdr3_aa: CASSSPGLGIQETQYF
cdr3_nt: TGTGCCAGCAGCTCCCCGGGACTAGGGATTCAAGAGACCCAGTACTTC

v_call: TRBV27
d_call: TRBD1
j_call: TRBJ2-2
clone_size: .
cdr3_aa: CASTTGGYDTGELFF
cdr3_nt: TGTGCCAGCACAACAGGGGGCTACGACACCGGGGAGCTGTTTTTT

v_call: TRBV19
d_call: .
j_call: TRBJ1-1
clone_size: .
cdr3_aa: CASSTRTVLNTEAFF
cdr3_nt: TGTGCCAGTAGCACTAGGACAGTTTTGAACACTGAAGCTTTCTTT

v_call: TRBV11-1
d_call: TRBD1
j_call: TRBJ2-2
clone_size: .
cdr3_aa: CASSLGQGSGELFF
cdr3_nt: TGTGCCAGCAGCTTGGGACAGGGAAGCGGGGAGCTGTTTTTT

v_call: TRBV7-3
d_call: .
j_call: TRBJ2-3
clone_size: .
cdr3_aa: CASSPTSTDTQYF
cdr3_nt: TGTGCCAGCAGCCCGACTAGCACAGATACGCAGTATTTT

v_call: TRBV4-2
d_call: .
j_call: TRBJ1-1
clone_size: .
cdr3_aa: CASSTLFMGSSNTEAFF
cdr3_nt: TGTGCCAGCAGCACCCTGTTTATGGGCAGCTCGAACACTGAAGCTTTCTTT

v_call: TRBV18
d_call: .
j_call: TRBJ2-1
clone_size: .
cdr3_aa: CASSPGSAYNEQFF
cdr3_nt: TGTGCCAGCTCACCAGGGTCAGCTTACAATGAGCAGTTCTTC

v_call: TRBV15
d_call: .
j_call: TRBJ1-1
clone_size: .
cdr3_aa: CATAHWGGNTEAFF
cdr3_nt: TGTGCCACCGCTCACTGGGGGGGCAACACTGAAGCTTTCTTT